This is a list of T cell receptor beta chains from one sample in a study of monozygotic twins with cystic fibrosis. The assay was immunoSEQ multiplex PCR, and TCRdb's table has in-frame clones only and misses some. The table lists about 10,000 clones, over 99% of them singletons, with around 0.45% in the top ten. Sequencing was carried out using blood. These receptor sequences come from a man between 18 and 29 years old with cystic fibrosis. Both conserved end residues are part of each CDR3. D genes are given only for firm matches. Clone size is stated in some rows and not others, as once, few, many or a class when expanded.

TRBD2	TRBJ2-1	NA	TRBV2	CASKFGTSGSNEQFF	TGTGCCAGCAAGTTCGGGACTAGCGGTAGCAATGAGCAGTTCTTC
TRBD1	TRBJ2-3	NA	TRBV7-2	CASSFPGQSEYF	TGTGCCAGCAGCTTCCCGGGACAGTCGGAGTATTTT
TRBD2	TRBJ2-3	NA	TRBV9	CASSVAGLTSGGVRADTQYF	TGTGCCAGCAGCGTAGCTGGTTTAACTAGCGGGGGGGTAAGGGCAGATACGCAGTATTTT
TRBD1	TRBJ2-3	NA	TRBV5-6	CASSQTGGLFTDTQYF	TGTGCCAGCAGCCAGACAGGGGGCCTCTTCACAGATACGCAGTATTTT
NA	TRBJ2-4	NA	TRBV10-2	CASTRSGDIQYF	TGCGCCAGCACCAGGTCGGGGGACATTCAGTACTTC
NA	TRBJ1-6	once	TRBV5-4	CASSLAGGGLRNSPLHF	TGTGCCAGCAGCTTGGCCGGGGGGGGGCTAAGGAATTCACCCCTCCACTTT
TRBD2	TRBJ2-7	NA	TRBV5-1	CASSSGLAGGPALSYEQYF	TGCGCCAGCAGCAGCGGACTAGCGGGAGGGCCCGCACTCAGCTACGAGCAGTACTTC
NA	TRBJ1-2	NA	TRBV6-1	CASSEEPNYGYTF	TGTGCCAGCAGTGAAGAGCCTAACTATGGCTACACCTTC
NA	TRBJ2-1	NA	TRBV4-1	CASSQVGWGYPQAPYNEQFF	TGCGCCAGCAGCCAAGTTGGGTGGGGGTATCCGCAAGCGCCCTACAATGAGCAGTTCTTC
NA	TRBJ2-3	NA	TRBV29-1	CSAADEGTDTQYF	TGCAGCGCGGCCGATGAGGGAACAGATACGCAGTATTTT
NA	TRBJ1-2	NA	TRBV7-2	CASSLVRSGGYTF	TGTGCCAGCAGCTTAGTGAGGAGCGGGGGCTACACCTTC
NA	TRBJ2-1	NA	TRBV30	CAWSRSGYNEQFF	TGTGCCTGGAGTCGGAGCGGATACAATGAGCAGTTCTTC
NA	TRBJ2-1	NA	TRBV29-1	CSVEVLSGQIYSWRYEQFF	TGCAGCGTTGAAGTCCTTTCCGGACAGATTTATTCTTGGAGGTATGAGCAGTTCTTC
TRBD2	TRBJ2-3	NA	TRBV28	CASSGGLATHTQYF	TGTGCCAGCAGTGGGGGACTAGCGACTCATACGCAGTATTTT
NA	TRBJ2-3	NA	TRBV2	CASQGTATGSDTQYF	TGTGCCAGTCAAGGGACTGCTACCGGGTCAGATACGCAGTATTTT
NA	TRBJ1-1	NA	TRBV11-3	CASSAGVMNTEAFF	TGTGCCAGCAGTGCAGGAGTCATGAACACTGAAGCTTTCTTT
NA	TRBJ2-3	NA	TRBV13	CASKHGGGPDTQYF	TGTGCCAGCAAGCACGGAGGAGGGCCAGATACGCAGTATTTT
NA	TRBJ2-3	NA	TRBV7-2	CASSLAGVPGATDTQYF	TGTGCCAGCAGCTTAGCGGGGGTCCCGGGGGCGACAGATACGCAGTATTTT
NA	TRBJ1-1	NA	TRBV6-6	CASSTTGRDMNTEAFF	TGTGCCAGCAGTACCACAGGGAGAGACATGAACACTGAAGCTTTCTTT
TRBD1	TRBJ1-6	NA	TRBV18	CASSARQGASYNSPLHF	TGTGCCAGCTCAGCCAGACAGGGCGCCTCCTATAATTCACCCCTCCACTTT
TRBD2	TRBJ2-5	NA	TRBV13	CASSFWLAGDQETQYF	TGTGCCAGCAGCTTTTGGCTAGCGGGAGATCAAGAGACCCAGTACTTC
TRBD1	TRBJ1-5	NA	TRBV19	CASSIAPTGHQPQHF	TGTGCCAGTAGTATAGCCCCGACAGGGCATCAGCCCCAGCATTTT
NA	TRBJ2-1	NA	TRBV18	CASSHIAGEQFF	TGTGCCAGCTCACACATAGCAGGTGAGCAGTTCTTC
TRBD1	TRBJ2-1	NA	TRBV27	CASSLSATDRDRLNEQFF	TGTGCCAGCAGTTTATCGGCTACAGACAGGGATAGGCTCAATGAGCAGTTCTTC
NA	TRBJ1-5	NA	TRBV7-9	CASSLLGSNQPQHF	TGTGCCAGCAGCTTACTAGGGAGCAATCAGCCCCAGCATTTT
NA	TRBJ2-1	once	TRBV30	CAWSPDSSSYNEQFF	TGTGCCTGGAGTCCCGACAGTAGCTCCTACAATGAGCAGTTCTTC
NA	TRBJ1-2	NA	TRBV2	CASSEDRNYGYTF	TGTGCCAGCAGTGAAGACAGGAACTATGGCTACACCTTC
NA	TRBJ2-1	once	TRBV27	CASSFYNEQFF	TGTGCCAGCAGCTTCTACAATGAGCAGTTCTTC
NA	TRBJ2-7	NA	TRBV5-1	CASSLEPLPPYEQYF	TGCGCCAGCAGCTTGGAGCCGCTACCCCCCTACGAGCAGTACTTC